A selection of T cell receptor beta chains follows, all from one sample in a study of kidney transplant recipient with SARS-CoV-2 infection. TCRdb processed the reads anew with MiXCR; each CDR3 protein has one entry. The repertoire holds about 240,000 distinct CDR3 sequences, with under 30% as singletons. Specimen: a blood sample, collected at baseline and around day 120 from a kidney transplant recipient. The receptor source for this set is a male patient in his thirties who had COVID-19 and was a kidney transplant recipient. Some T cells may be graft donor cells. Each CDR3 is given with its conserved first and last residue. The D gene is left open where the match is weak. Not every row has a clone size; where given, it reads once, few, many or a size class.

V,size,J,D,DNA,CDR3
TRBV5-1,few,TRBJ2-1,-,TGCGCCAGCGCCCCCGGGGGAATCGACAATGAGCAGTTCTTC,CASAPGGIDNEQFF
TRBV11-2,-,TRBJ2-5,-,TGTGCCAGCAGCTCTCGCCGCGTGTACAGAGAGACCCAGTACTTC,CASSSRRVYRETQYF
TRBV14,many,TRBJ1-1,-,TGTGCCAGCAGCCAATTAGACAGTGAAGCTTTCTTT,CASSQLDSEAFF
TRBV6-5,many,TRBJ2-7,TRBD1,TGTGCCAGCAAACCGGGACAGGGGTTATCCTACGAGCAGTACTTC,CASKPGQGLSYEQYF
TRBV5-1,-,TRBJ2-1,-,TGCGCCAGCAGCTCCGAGGGGGGATTTAGCTCCTACAATGAGCAGTTCTTC,CASSSEGGFSSYNEQFF
TRBV11-2,-,TRBJ2-1,TRBD2,TGTGCCAGCAGCTCCGGGACTAGCGGGAGCTCCTACAATGAGCAGTTCTTC,CASSSGTSGSSYNEQFF
TRBV5-4,many,TRBJ2-2,-,TGTGCCAGCAGCTCATCCGGACAGACCGGGGAGCTGTTTTTT,CASSSSGQTGELFF
TRBV6-2/TRBV6-3,many,TRBJ1-2,-,TGTGCCAGCAGTTGGGAATTCTGCATCGGAAAGACCTATGGCTACACCTTC,CASSWEFCIGKTYGYTF
TRBV9,-,TRBJ1-1,TRBD1,TGTGCCAGCAGCGCCGGACAGGGAACTGAAGCTTTCTTT,CASSAGQGTEAFF
TRBV12-5,many,TRBJ1-2,-,TGTGCTAGTGGTAACTTTGCTTTGCAGGGAAAGACCTATGGCTACACCTTC,CASGNFALQGKTYGYTF